This T cell receptor beta chain was recovered during a study of blood T cell repertoires in COVID-19. Study-level information: From T cells, B-cell-depleted T cells, or PBMCs came the material, which was cDNA or gDNA.

Generated by immunoSEQ multiplex PCR, the TCRdb table keeps only in-frame clones and is missing some. The repertoire consists of over 150,000 clones, with 70% to 85% occurring once and the leading ten covering over 10%. The CDR3 length is 16 residues. V lost 4 bases to trimming and J lost 1 base; unmatched junction nucleotides: 7. Germline CDR1 is SGHNT and CDR2 is YYREEE (reference sequence). Sequenced sample: peripheral blood. The rearrangement uses TRBV5-4 and TRBJ2-7, with 11 bases lining up with TRBD2. This TCR came from a human donor in a cohort sampled during active COVID-19. CDR3 DNA sequence: TGTGCCAGCAGCCCCACCGGACTAGCGGGTTCCTACGAGCAGTACTTC. Translation gives CASSPTGLAGSYEQYF.